The clone carrying this TCR beta chain has just a few counts. The antigen is not known. This sample was taken from a study of response to subunit inactivated influenza vaccine. Study results and caveats: The authors put forward the suggestion that each seasonal influenza vaccination may bring in only a limited number of new T cells.

The germline gives CDR1 SGHAT, CDR2 FQNNGV. This CDR3 is built from 13 residues. V was trimmed by 5 bases and J by 6 bases, leaving 12 bases between them. TCRdb re-derived calls from the RT-PCR reads in MiXCR, one entry per CDR3 protein. Counted here are about 800,000 distinct CDR3 sequences, roughly 20% occurring once; the ten biggest clones make up about 10%. Sequences were derived from PBMCs from blood, sampled around 5 days after vaccination. The V call is TRBV11-2, the J call TRBJ2-3; D not resolved. The clonotype originates from a man in his forties or fifties who received an inactivated influenza vaccine. The CDR3 coding sequence is TGTGCCAGCAGCCCCCATCGGCGTGATACGCAGTATTTT. Its protein product is CASSPHRRDTQYF.